These T cell receptor beta chains were read from a single sample in a study of OX40 agonist ivuxolimab in advanced cancers. Clones were read by immunoSEQ multiplex PCR, and TCRdb kept only the in-frame ones, dropping some. The table shows about 14,000 clones, with roughly 87% occurring only once. The sample consisted of CD4+ or CD8+ T cells sorted from blood, taken in a trial of the OX40 agonist ivuxolimab. Receptors were obtained from an adult with an advanced solid tumor such as melanoma, head and neck, liver or kidney cancer. Each CDR3 is given with its conserved first and last residue. A D gene is named only where the DNA matches it firmly.

>TRBJ2-1|TRBV7-9|.
CASSYHYHEQFF
>TRBJ1-1|TRBV5-6|.
CASRKGGRGNTEAFF
>TRBJ2-2|TRBV7-9|.
CASSPPERNTGELFF
>TRBJ1-1|TRBV4-3|.
CASSQERFGNTEAFF
>TRBJ1-6|TRBV27|.
CASSLLDSFNSPLHF
>TRBJ2-3|TRBV7-3|TRBD2
CASSSGLAGATSTDTQYF
>TRBJ2-2|TRBV5-6|TRBD2
CASSLGLAVNTGELFF
>TRBJ2-1|TRBV11-2|.
CASSSFMGEASEQFF
>TRBJ2-7|TRBV6-1|.
CASSEEGGSSYEQYF
>TRBJ2-2|TRBV9|TRBD2
CASSVSGGADGELFF
>TRBJ2-5|TRBV7-9|.
CASSFSGRSQETQYF
>TRBJ1-4|TRBV30|.
CAWSLGSGEKLFF
>TRBJ2-7|TRBV28|.
CASSFHASSPVRNYEQYF
>TRBJ2-2|TRBV9|.
CASSWSDGTGELFF
>TRBJ1-2|TRBV6-4|TRBD1
CASSAGTDGGGYTF
>TRBJ2-6|TRBV30|.
CAWSKGSGANVLTF
>TRBJ1-4|TRBV2|.
CASSEVIGGVGEKLFF
>TRBJ2-7|TRBV7-8|.
CASSLGRGTLEQYF
>TRBJ2-5|TRBV27|.
CASSFRGKETQYF
>TRBJ2-3|TRBV7-1|TRBD2
CASSPDSGGTDTQYF
>TRBJ2-7|TRBV6-5|.
CASSLGGSYEQYF
>TRBJ1-5|TRBV6-1|TRBD1
CASRQGASNQPQHF
>TRBJ2-7|TRBV13|TRBD1
CASSVTGQGGYEQYF
>TRBJ1-5|TRBV5-6|.
CASSLGAGFQPQHF
>TRBJ2-5|TRBV5-5|.
CASSSTEDQETQYF
>TRBJ2-3|TRBV7-2|TRBD2
CASSLLGGRARVDTQYF
>TRBJ2-7|TRBV4-3|.
CASSQGRLAYEQYF
>TRBJ2-7|TRBV6-5|TRBD2
CASSWTSGSYEQYF